This T cell receptor (beta chain) comes out of a study of T cell responses to AZD1222 COVID-19 vaccine. Findings of the study overall: Among spike-specific TCRs, nearly half reportedly target unmutated variant regions. Baseline seropositivity occurred in only a handful of AZD1222 recipients.

Germline CDR1 reads KGHDR; CDR2 reads SFDVKD. There are 14 residues in the CDR3. V was cut by 5 bases and J by 0 bases, with 8 bases left in between. With regard to this clone: What it binds is not known.

Data came from immunoSEQ multiplex PCR; TCRdb stores just in-frame clones and leaves some out. Of some 130,000 clones listed, about 93% are singletons. The receptor was derived from an adult who received the AZD1222 COVID-19 vaccine. This rearrangement joins TRBV24-1 to TRBJ2-3; D may match TRBD1 or TRBD2 (5 bases each). This specimen consisted of peripheral blood, obtained 28 days after the second AZD1222 dose. The CDR3 DNA follows: TGTGCCACCAGTGCGGGGCCGAGCACAGATACGCAGTATTTT. It codes for CATSAGPSTDTQYF.